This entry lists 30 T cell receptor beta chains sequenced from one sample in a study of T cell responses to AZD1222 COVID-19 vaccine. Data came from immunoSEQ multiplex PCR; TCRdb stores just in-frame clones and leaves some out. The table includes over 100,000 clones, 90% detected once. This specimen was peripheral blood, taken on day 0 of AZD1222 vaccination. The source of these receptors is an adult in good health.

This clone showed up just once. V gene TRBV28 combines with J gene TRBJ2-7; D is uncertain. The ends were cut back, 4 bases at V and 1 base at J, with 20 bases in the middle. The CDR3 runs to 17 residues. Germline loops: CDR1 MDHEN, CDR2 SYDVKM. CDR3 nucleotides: TGTGCCAGCAGTTCGCCAATATACAGCGAGGAATCCTACGAGCAGTACTTC. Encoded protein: CASSSPIYSEESYEQYF. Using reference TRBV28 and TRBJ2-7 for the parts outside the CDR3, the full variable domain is DVKVTQSSRYLVKRTGEKVFLECVQDMDHENMFWYRQDPGLGLRLIYFSYDVKMKEKGDIPEGYSVSREKKERFSLILESASTNQTSMYLCASSSPIYSEESYEQYFGPGTRLTVT.

CDR3 sequence reads: CASTRTGGHGYTF. In DNA, the CDR3 is TGTGCCAGCACCCGGACAGGGGGGCATGGCTACACCTTC. J is TRBJ1-2 and V is TRBV27; 10 nucleotides line up with TRBD1. CDR1 is MNHEY, CDR2 SMNVEV, per germline (reference sequence). CDR3 length equals 13 residues. V lost 7 bases, J lost 6 bases, and 5 bases stayed unmatched.

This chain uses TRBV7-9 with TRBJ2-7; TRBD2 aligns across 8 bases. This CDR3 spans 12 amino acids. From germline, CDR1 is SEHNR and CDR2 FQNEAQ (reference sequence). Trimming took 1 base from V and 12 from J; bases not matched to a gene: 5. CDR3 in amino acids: CASSLVSGGLYF. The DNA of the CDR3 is TGTGCCAGCAGCTTAGTGAGCGGGGGACTGTACTTC.

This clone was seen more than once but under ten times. CDR3 residues: CAWSVLAGGYNEQFF. DNA for the CDR3: TGTGCCTGGAGTGTACTAGCGGGGGGCTACAATGAGCAGTTCTTC. This chain connects TRBV30 to TRBJ2-1; 12 nucleotides agree with TRBD2. From germline, CDR1 is GTSNPN and CDR2 SVGIG (reference sequence). Trimming cost V 0 bases and J 3 bases; bases outside gene matches: 0. This CDR3 comprises 15 residues.

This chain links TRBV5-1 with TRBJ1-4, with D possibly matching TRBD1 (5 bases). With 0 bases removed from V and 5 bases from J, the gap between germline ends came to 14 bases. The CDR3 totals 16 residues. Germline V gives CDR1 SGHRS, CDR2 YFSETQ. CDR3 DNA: TGCGCCAGCAGCTTGGTCCAGGGTGGCAGGAATGAAAAACTGTTTTTT. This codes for CASSLVQGGRNEKLFF.

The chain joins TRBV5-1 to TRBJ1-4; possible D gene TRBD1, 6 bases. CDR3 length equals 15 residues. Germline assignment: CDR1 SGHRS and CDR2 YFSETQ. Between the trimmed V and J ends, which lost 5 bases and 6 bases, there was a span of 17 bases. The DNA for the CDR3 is TGCGCCAGCAGTTCCGGACAGCTTCTCCATGAAAAACTGTTTTTT. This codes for CASSSGQLLHEKLFF.

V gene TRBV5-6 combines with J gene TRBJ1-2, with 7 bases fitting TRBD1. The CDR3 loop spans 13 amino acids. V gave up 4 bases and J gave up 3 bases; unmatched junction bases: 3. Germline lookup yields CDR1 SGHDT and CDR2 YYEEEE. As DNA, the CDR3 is TGTGCCAGCAGCGCGGGACAGCACTATGGCTACACCTTC. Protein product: CASSAGQHYGYTF.

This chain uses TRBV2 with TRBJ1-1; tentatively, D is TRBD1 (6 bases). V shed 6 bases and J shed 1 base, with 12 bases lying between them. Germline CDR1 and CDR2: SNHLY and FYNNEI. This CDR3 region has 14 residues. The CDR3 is CASRDTGRNTEAFF. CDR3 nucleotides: TGTGCCAGCAGGGACACAGGGAGGAACACTGAAGCTTTCTTT.

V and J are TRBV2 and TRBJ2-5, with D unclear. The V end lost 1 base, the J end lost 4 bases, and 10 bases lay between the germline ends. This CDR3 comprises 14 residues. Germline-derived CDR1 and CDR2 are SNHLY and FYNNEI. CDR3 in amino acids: CASSEVQIAETQYF. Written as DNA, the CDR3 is TGTGCCAGCAGTGAAGTACAAATAGCAGAGACCCAGTACTTC.

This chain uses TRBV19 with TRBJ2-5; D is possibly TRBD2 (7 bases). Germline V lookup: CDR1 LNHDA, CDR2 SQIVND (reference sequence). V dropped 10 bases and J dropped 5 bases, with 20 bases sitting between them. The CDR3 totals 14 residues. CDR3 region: CATKITGGGETQYF. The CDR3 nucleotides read TGTGCCACTAAGATAACGGGGGGCGGGGAGACCCAGTACTTC.

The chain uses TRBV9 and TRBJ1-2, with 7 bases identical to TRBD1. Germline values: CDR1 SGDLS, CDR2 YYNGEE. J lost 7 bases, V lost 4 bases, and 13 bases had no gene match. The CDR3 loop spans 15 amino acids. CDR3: CASSPPEGARSGYTF. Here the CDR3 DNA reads TGTGCCAGCAGCCCCCCCGAGGGGGCGCGATCTGGCTACACCTTC.

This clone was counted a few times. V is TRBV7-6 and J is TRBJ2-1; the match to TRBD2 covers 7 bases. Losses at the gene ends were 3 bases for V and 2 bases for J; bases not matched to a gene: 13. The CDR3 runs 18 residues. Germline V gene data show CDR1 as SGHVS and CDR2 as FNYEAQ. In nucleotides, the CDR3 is TGTGCCAGCAGCTTGGGGATACTAGCGTCTGGGCCCTACAATGAGCAGTTCTTC. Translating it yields CASSLGILASGPYNEQFF.

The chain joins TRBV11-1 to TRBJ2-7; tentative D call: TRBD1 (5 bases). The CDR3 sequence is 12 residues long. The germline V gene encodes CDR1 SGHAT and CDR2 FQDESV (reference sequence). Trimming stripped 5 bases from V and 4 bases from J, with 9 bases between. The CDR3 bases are TGTGCCAGCAGCCGCCCAGGGTACGAGCAGTACTTC. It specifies CASSRPGYEQYF.

The CDR3 sequence is CASRGDHYEQYF. The CDR3 nucleotides read TGTGCCAGCCGGGGGGACCACTACGAGCAGTACTTC. The chain has TRBV7-2 and TRBJ2-7, with 7 nucleotides matching TRBD2. Germline CDR1 reads SGHTA; CDR2 reads FQGNSA. The CDR3 loop spans 12 amino acids. With 8 bases clipped from V and 3 bases from J, the junction kept 4 bases outside the gene matches. The full variable domain, rest sourced from reference TRBV7-2 and TRBJ2-7, is GAGVSQSPSNKVTEKGKDVELRCDPISGHTALYWYRQSLGQGLEFLIYFQGNSAPDKSGLPSDRFSAERTGGSVSTLTIQRTQQEDSAVYLCASRGDHYEQYFGPGTRLTVT.

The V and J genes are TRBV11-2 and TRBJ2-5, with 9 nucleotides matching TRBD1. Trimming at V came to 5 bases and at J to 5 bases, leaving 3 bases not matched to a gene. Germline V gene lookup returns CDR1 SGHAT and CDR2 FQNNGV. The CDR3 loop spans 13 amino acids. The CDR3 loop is CASSPGTGETQYF. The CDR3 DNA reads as TGTGCCAGCAGCCCCGGGACAGGGGAGACCCAGTACTTC.

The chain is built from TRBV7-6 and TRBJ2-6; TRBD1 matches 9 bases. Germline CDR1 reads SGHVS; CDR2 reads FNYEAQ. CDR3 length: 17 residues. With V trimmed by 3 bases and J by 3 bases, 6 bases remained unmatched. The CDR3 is CASSLATGGFGANVLTF. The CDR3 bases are TGTGCCAGCAGCTTGGCGACAGGGGGTTTTGGGGCCAACGTCCTGACTTTC. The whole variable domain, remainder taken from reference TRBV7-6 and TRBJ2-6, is GAGVSQSPRYKVTKRGQDVALRCDPISGHVSLYWYRQALGQGPEFLTYFNYEAQQDKSGLPNDRFSAERPEGSISTLTIQRTEQRDSAMYRCASSLATGGFGANVLTFGAGSRLTVL.

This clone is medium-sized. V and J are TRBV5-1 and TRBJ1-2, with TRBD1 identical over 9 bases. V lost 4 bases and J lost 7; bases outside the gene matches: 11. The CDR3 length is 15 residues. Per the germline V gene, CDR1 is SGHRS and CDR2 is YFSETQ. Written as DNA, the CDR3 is TGCGCCAGCAGCGCGGACCCCGGGACAGGGAGTGGCTACACCTTC. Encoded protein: CASSADPGTGSGYTF.

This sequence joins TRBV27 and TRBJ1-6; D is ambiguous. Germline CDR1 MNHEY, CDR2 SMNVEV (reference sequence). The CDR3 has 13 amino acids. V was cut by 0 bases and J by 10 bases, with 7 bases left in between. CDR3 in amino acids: CASSLSRISPLHF. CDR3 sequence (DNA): TGTGCCAGCAGTTTATCGAGGATCTCACCCCTCCACTTT.

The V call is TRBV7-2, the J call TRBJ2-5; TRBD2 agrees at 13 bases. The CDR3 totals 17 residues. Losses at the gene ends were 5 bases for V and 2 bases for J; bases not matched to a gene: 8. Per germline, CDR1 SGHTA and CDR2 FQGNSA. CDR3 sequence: CASSPRLAGGHQETQYF. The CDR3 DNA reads TGTGCCAGCAGCCCCCGACTAGCGGGGGGCCATCAAGAGACCCAGTACTTC.

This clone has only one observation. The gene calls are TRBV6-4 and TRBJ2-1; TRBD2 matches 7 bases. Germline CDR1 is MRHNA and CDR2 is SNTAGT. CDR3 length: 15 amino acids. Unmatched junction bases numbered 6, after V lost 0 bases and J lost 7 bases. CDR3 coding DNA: TGTGCCAGCAGTGACTCGGGGGGGGTCCGGAATGAGCAGTTCTTC. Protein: CASSDSGGVRNEQFF.

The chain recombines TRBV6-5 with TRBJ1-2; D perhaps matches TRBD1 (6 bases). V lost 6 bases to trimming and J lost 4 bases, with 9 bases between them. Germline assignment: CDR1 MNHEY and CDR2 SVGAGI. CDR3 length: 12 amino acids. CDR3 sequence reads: CASSGQLYGYTF. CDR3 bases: TGTGCCAGCAGCGGACAGCTCTATGGCTACACCTTC.

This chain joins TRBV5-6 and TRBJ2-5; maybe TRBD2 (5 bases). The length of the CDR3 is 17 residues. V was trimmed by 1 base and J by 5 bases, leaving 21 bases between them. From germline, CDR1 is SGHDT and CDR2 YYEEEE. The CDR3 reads CASSLLTALGSEETQYF. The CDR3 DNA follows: TGTGCCAGCAGCTTGTTGACGGCGTTAGGGAGTGAGGAGACCCAGTACTTC.

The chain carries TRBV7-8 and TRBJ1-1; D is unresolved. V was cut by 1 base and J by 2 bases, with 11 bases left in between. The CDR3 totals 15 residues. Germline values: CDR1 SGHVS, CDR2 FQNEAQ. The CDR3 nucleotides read TGTGCCAGCAGCTTAGATCTGGGAAGAAACACTGAAGCTTTCTTT. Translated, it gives CASSLDLGRNTEAFF. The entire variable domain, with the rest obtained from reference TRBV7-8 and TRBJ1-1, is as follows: GAGVSQSPRYKVAKRGQDVALRCDPISGHVSLFWYQQALGQGPEFLTYFQNEAQLDKSGLPSDRFFAERPEGSVSTLKIQRTQQEDSAVYLCASSLDLGRNTEAFFGQGTRLTVV.

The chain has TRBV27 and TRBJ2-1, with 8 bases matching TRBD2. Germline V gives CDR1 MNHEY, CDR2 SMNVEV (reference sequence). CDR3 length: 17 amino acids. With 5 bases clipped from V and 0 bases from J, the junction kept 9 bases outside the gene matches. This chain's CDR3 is CASSTLWRGVSYNEQFF. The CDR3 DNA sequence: TGTGCCAGCAGTACACTCTGGCGGGGGGTCTCCTACAATGAGCAGTTCTTC.

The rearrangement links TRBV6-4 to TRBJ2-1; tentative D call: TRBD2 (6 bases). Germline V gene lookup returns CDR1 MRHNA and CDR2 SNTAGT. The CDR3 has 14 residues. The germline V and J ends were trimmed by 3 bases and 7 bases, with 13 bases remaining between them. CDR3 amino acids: CASSEDLEGNEQFF. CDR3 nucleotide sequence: TGTGCCAGCAGTGAGGATTTGGAGGGTAATGAGCAGTTCTTC.

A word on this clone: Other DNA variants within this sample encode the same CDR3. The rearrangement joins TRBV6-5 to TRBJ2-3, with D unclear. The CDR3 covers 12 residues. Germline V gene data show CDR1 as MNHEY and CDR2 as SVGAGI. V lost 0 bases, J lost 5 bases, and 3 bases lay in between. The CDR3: CASSYSGDTQYF. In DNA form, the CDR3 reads TGTGCCAGCAGTTACTCAGGAGATACGCAGTATTTT.

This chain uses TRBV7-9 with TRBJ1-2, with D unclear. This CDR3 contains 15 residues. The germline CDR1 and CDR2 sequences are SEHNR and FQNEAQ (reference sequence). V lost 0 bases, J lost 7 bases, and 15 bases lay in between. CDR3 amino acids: CASSLAAVGGIGYTF. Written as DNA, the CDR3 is TGTGCCAGCAGCTTAGCCGCAGTGGGTGGTATTGGCTACACCTTC.

In DNA form, the CDR3 reads TGTGCCAGCAGTCGACAAGGACAGGTGAACACTGAAGCTTTCTTT. Encoded protein: CASSRQGQVNTEAFF. This chain uses TRBV5-5 with TRBJ1-1; TRBD1 aligns across 7 bases. Trimming at V came to 5 bases and at J to 0 bases, leaving 7 bases not matched to a gene. Per germline, CDR1 SGHKS and CDR2 YYEKEE (reference sequence). The CDR3 runs 15 residues.

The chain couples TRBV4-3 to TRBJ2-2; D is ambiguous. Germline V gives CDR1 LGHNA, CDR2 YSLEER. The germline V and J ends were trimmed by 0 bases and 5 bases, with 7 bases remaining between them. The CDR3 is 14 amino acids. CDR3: CASSQEAVTGELFF. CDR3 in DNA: TGCGCCAGCAGCCAAGAGGCAGTGACCGGGGAGCTGTTTTTT.

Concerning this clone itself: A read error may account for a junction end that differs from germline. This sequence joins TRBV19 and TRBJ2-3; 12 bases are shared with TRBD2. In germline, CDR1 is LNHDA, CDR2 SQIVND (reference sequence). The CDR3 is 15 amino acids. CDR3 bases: TGTGCCAGTAGTTCAGACGGTGGACTAGCGGGGTTACACTTTTTT. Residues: CASSSDGGLAGLHFF.